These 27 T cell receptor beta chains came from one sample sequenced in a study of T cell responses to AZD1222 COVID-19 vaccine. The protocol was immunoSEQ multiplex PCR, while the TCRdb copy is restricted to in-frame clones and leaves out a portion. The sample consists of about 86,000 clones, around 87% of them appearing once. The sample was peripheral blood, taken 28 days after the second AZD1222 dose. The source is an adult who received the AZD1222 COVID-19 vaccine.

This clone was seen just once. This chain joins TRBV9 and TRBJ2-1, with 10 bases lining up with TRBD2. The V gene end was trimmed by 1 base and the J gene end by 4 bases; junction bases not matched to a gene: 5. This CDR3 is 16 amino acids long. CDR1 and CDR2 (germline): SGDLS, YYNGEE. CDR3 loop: CASSVLGLAEYNEQFF. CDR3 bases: TGTGCCAGCAGCGTATTAGGACTAGCGGAATACAATGAGCAGTTCTTC.

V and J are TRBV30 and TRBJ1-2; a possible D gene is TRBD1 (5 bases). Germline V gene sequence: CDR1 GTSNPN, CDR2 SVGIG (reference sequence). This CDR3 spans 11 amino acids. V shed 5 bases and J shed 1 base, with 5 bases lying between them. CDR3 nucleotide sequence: TGTGCCTGGGGACATAACTATGGCTACACCTTC. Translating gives CAWGHNYGYTF.

CDR3 coding DNA: TGTGCCAGCAGCTTAGAACGGGGTAGCAATCAGCCCCAGCATTTT. This gives the protein CASSLERGSNQPQHF. V usage is TRBV11-2 and J usage is TRBJ1-5; D remains unclear. V was cut by 0 bases and J by 0 bases, with 6 bases left in between. The length of the CDR3 is 15 residues. The V gene's germline CDR1 is SGHAT and CDR2 FQNNGV.

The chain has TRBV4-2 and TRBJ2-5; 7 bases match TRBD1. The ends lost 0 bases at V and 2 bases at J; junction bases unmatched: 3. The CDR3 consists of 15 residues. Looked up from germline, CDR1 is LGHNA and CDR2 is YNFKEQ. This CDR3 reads CASSQDLRGQETQYF. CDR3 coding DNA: TGTGCCAGCAGCCAAGATCTCAGGGGGCAAGAGACCCAGTACTTC.

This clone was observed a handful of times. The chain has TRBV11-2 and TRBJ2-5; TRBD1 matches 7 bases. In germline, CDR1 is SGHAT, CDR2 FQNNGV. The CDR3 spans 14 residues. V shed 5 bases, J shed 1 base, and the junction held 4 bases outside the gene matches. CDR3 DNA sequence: TGTGCCAGCAGCCCCCGGGACAGCCAAGAGACCCAGTACTTC. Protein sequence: CASSPRDSQETQYF. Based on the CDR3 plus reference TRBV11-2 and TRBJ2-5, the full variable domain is EAGVAQSPRYKIIEKRQSVAFWCNPISGHATLYWYQQILGQGPKLLIQFQNNGVVDDSQLPKDRFSAERLKGVDSTLKIQPAKLEDSAVYLCASSPRDSQETQYFGPGTRLLVL.

The CDR3 spells CASTQQGPDYEQYF. As DNA, the CDR3 is TGTGCCAGCACCCAACAGGGCCCCGACTACGAGCAGTACTTC. The chain uses TRBV28 and TRBJ2-7; perhaps TRBD1 as D (6 bases). There are 14 residues in the CDR3. Looked up from germline, CDR1 is MDHEN and CDR2 is SYDVKM. V lost 7 bases and J 3 bases, leaving 16 bases between the germline ends.

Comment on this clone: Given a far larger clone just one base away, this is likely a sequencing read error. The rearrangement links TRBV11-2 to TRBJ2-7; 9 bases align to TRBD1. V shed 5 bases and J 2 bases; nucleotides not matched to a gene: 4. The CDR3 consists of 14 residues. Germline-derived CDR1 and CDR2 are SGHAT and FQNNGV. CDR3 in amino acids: CASSHGTGTYEQYF. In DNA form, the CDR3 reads TGTGCCAGCAGCCACGGGACAGGGACCTACGAGCAGTACTTC.

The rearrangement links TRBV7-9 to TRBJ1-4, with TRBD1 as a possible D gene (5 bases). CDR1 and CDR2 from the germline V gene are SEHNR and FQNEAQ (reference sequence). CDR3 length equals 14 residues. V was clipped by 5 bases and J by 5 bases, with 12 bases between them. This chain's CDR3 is CASSPRGENEKLFF. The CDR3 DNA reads TGTGCCAGCAGCCCTCGGGGGGAGAATGAAAAACTGTTTTTT.

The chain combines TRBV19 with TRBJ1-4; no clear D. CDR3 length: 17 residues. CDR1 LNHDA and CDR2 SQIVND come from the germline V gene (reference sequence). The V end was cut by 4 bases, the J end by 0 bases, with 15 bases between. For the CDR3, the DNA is TGTGCCAGTAGTAGACCCTCGGAGGGTGCAACTAATGAAAAACTGTTTTTT. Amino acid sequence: CASSRPSEGATNEKLFF.

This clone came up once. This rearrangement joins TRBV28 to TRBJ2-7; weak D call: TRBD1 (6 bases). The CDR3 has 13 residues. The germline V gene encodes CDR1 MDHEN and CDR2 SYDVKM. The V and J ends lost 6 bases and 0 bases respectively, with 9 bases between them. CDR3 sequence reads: CASRNRDSYEQYF. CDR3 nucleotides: TGTGCCAGCAGGAACAGGGACTCCTACGAGCAGTACTTC. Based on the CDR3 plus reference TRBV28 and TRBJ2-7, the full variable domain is DVKVTQSSRYLVKRTGEKVFLECVQDMDHENMFWYRQDPGLGLRLIYFSYDVKMKEKGDIPEGYSVSREKKERFSLILESASTNQTSMYLCASRNRDSYEQYFGPGTRLTVT.

CDR3 in amino acids: CASSLGQLASNEQFF. The CDR3 DNA reads TGTGCCAGCAGCTTAGGTCAACTAGCTTCCAATGAGCAGTTCTTC. This chain joins TRBV7-3 and TRBJ2-1; a possible D gene is TRBD2 (6 bases). In germline, CDR1 is SGHTA, CDR2 FQGTGA. The germline V and J ends were trimmed by 2 bases and 6 bases, with 14 bases remaining between them. The CDR3 is 15 amino acids.

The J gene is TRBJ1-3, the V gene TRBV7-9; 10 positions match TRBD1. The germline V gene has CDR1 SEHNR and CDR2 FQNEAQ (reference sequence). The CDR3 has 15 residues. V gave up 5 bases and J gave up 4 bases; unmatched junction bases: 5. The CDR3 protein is CASSRGTGAGNTIYF. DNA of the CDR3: TGTGCCAGCAGCAGAGGGACAGGGGCCGGAAACACCATATATTTT. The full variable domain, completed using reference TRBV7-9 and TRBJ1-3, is DTGVSQNPRHKITKRGQNVTFRCDPISEHNRLYWYRQTLGQGPEFLTYFQNEAQLEKSRLLSDRFSAERPKGSFSTLEIQRTEQGDSAMYLCASSRGTGAGNTIYFGEGSWLTVV.

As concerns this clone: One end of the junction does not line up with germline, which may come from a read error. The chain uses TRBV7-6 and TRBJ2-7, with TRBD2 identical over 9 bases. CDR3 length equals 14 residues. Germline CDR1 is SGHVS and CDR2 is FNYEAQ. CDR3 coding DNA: TGTGCCAGCAGCTCCGGGACTAGCTCCCACGAGCAGTACTTC. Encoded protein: CASSSGTSSHEQYF.

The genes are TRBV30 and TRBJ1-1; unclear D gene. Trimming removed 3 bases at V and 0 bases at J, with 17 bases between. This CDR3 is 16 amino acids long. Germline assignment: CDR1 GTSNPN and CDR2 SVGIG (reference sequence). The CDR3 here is CAWRARGADMNTEAFF. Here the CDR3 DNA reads TGTGCCTGGAGGGCCCGGGGAGCCGATATGAACACTGAAGCTTTCTTT.

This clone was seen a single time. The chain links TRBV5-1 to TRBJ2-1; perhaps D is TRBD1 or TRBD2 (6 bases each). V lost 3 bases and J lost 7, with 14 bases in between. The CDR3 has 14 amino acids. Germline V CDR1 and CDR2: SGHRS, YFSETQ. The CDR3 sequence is CASSYGGSSNEQFF. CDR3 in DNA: TGCGCCAGCAGCTACGGGGGCTCTTCTAATGAGCAGTTCTTC. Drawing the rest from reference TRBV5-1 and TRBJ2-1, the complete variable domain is KAGVTQTPRYLIKTRGQQVTLSCSPISGHRSVSWYQQTPGQGLQFLFEYFSETQRNKGNFPGRFSGRQFSNSRSEMNVSTLELGDSALYLCASSYGGSSNEQFFGPGTRLTVL.

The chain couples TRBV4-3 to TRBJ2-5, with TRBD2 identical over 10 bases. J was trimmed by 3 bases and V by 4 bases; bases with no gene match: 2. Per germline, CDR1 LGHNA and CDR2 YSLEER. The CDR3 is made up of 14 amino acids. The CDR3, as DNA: TGCGCCAGCAGCCTTGGACTAGCGGAAGAGACCCAGTACTTC. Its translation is CASSLGLAEETQYF.

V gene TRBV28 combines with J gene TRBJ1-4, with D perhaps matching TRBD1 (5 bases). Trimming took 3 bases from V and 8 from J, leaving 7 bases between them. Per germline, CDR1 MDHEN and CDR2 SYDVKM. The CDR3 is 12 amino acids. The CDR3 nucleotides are TGTGCCAGCAGTTTTGGGGACGAAAAACTGTTTTTT. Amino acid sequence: CASSFGDEKLFF.

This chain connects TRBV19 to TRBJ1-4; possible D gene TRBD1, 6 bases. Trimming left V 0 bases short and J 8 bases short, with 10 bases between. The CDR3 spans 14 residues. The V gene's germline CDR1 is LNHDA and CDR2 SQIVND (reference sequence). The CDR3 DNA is TGTGCCAGTAGTATAGACAGGGGATCGGAAAAACTGTTTTTT. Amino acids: CASSIDRGSEKLFF.

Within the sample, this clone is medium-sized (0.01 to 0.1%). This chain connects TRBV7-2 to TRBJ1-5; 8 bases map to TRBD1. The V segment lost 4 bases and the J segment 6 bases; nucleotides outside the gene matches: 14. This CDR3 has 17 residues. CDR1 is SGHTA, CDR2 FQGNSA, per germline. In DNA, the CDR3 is TGTGCCAGCAGCTATGGGAGTGGTGGACAGGGCCGTCAGCCCCAGCATTTT. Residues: CASSYGSGGQGRQPQHF.

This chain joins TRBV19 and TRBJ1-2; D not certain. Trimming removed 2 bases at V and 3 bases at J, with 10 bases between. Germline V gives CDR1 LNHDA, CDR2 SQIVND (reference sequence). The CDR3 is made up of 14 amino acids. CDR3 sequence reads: CASSIKGGYYGYTF. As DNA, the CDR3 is TGTGCCAGTAGTATAAAGGGCGGTTACTATGGCTACACCTTC.

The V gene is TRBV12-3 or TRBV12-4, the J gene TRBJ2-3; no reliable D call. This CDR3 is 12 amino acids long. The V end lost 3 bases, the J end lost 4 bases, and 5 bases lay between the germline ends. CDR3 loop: CASSLVADTQYF. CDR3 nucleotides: TGTGCCAGCAGTTTGGTGGCAGATACGCAGTATTTT.

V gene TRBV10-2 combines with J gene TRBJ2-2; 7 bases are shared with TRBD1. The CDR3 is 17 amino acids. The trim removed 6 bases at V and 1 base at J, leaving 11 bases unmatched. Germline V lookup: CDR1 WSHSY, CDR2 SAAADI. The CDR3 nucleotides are TGCGCCAGCAGCACACAGGGGTTGGGCCTGAACACCGGGGAGCTGTTTTTT. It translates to CASSTQGLGLNTGELFF.

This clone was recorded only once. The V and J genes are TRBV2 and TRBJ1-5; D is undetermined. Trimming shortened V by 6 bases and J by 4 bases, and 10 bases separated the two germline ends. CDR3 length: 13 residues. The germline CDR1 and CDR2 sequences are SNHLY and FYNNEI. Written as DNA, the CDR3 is TGTGCCAGCAGGGCCACAGAAAATCAGCCCCAGCATTTT. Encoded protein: CASRATENQPQHF.

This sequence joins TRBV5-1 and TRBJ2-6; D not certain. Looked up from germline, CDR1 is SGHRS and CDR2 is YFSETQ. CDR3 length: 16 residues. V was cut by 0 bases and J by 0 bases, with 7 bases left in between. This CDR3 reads CASSLAFSSGANVLTF. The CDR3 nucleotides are TGCGCCAGCAGCTTGGCATTCAGCTCTGGGGCCAACGTCCTGACTTTC.

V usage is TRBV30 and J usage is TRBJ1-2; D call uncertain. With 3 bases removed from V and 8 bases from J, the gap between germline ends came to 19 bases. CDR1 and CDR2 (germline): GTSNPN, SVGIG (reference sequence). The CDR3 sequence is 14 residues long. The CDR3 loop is CAWRQHGLSGGYTF. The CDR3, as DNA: TGTGCCTGGAGGCAACACGGACTCTCGGGAGGCTACACCTTC.

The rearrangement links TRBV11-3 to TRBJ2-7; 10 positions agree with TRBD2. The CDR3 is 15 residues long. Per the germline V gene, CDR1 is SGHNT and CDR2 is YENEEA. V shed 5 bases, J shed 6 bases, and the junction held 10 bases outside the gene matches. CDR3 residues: CASSGRPGLAFEQYF. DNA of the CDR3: TGTGCCAGCAGCGGAAGGCCGGGACTAGCGTTCGAGCAGTACTTC.

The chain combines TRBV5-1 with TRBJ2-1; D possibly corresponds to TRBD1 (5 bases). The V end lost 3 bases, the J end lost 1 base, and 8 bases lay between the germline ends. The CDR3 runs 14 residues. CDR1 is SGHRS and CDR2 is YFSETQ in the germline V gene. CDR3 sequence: CASSSRQSYNEQFF. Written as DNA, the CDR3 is TGCGCCAGCAGCTCCCGACAGTCCTACAATGAGCAGTTCTTC. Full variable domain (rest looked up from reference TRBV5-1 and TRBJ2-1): KAGVTQTPRYLIKTRGQQVTLSCSPISGHRSVSWYQQTPGQGLQFLFEYFSETQRNKGNFPGRFSGRQFSNSRSEMNVSTLELGDSALYLCASSSRQSYNEQFFGPGTRLTVL.